This T cell receptor (beta chain) was observed in a study of cytotoxic CD8 clonotypes in ibrutinib-treated CLL. Study information: Complete response was seen in 2 patients and partial in some 24; roughly 12 progressed and 14 stayed remitted after a median 68 months.

The intended depth for sequencing was 1 in 200,000 to 1 in 1 million T cells. The assay was immunoSEQ multiplex PCR, and TCRdb's table has in-frame clones only and misses some. The sample consists of around 140,000 clones, roughly 88% of them appearing once. General study results and limits: There were few public clonotypes, and on treatment they contracted or stayed stable. The study found baseline clonality above age-matched healthy donors, tracking circulating CD8+ T-cell counts.

The CDR3 is made up of 10 amino acids. The germline gives CDR1 DFQATT, CDR2 SNEGSKA (reference sequence). V lost 5 bases and J 5 bases, leaving 6 bases between the germline ends. Comments on this clone: Its antigen is undetermined.

This receptor was obtained from a human donor with chronic lymphocytic leukemia. V and J are TRBV20-1 and TRBJ2-5; D gene ambiguous. This specimen was PBMCs, taken after 24 months of ibrutinib treatment. The CDR3 coding sequence is TGCAGTGCTGAGGACGAGACCCAGTACTTC. Amino acids: CSAEDETQYF.